The source of this T cell receptor beta chain is a study of blood T cell repertoires in COVID-19. Study-wide context: Sample material is recorded as cDNA or gDNA derived from T cells, B-cell-depleted T cells, or PBMCs.

Under the authors' procedure: Reference gene primer amplification yielded estimated nucleated cell counts. Libraries were prepared by immunoSEQ multiplex PCR; TCRdb keeps only in-frame clonotypes and omits some of them. D and trimming come from the DNA, and the V and J calls and clone size come from that table. This sample has 60,000 to 70,000 clones, with about 91% found just once. Germline V lookup: CDR1 MNHEY, CDR2 SVGEGT. Deletions cut 5 bases from V and 2 bases from J, with 12 bases between. This CDR3 has 14 residues. Sequenced sample: peripheral blood. The source is a human donor with active COVID-19. The donor label of this sample is uncertain. The chain carries TRBV6-2 or TRBV6-3 and TRBJ2-5; D may be TRBD2 (6 bases). CDR3 region: CASSNRGGQETQYF. CDR3 nucleotide sequence: TGTGCCAGCAGTAATAGGGGAGGTCAAGAGACCCAGTACTTC.